Sequencing of this T cell receptor (beta chain) was carried out in a study of blood T cell repertoires in COVID-19. In the study overall: The United States, Italy and Spain provided the acute and convalescent COVID-19 samples. T cells, B-cell-depleted T cells, or PBMCs provided the cDNA or gDNA that served as material.

The CDR3 extends over 14 amino acids. Looked up from germline, CDR1 is SNHLY and CDR2 is FYNNEI. The germline V and J ends were trimmed by 1 base and 4 bases, with 8 bases remaining between them. Per the study methods: Amplification of reference gene primers provided the estimated nucleated cell counts. Profiled with immunoSEQ multiplex PCR; TCRdb holds only in-frame clones, not every one. The V and J calls and clone size come from that table; D and trimming were worked out from the DNA. The profile shows about 190,000 clones, approximately 80% of them singletons. This sequence joins TRBV2 and TRBJ1-5; possibly TRBD1 for D (5 bases). The sequence was collected from a human donor in a cohort sampled during active COVID-19. Sequencing input: peripheral blood. The CDR3, as DNA: TGTGCCAGCAGTGAAGTCAGGGTTAATCAGCCCCAGCATTTT. Amino acids: CASSEVRVNQPQHF.